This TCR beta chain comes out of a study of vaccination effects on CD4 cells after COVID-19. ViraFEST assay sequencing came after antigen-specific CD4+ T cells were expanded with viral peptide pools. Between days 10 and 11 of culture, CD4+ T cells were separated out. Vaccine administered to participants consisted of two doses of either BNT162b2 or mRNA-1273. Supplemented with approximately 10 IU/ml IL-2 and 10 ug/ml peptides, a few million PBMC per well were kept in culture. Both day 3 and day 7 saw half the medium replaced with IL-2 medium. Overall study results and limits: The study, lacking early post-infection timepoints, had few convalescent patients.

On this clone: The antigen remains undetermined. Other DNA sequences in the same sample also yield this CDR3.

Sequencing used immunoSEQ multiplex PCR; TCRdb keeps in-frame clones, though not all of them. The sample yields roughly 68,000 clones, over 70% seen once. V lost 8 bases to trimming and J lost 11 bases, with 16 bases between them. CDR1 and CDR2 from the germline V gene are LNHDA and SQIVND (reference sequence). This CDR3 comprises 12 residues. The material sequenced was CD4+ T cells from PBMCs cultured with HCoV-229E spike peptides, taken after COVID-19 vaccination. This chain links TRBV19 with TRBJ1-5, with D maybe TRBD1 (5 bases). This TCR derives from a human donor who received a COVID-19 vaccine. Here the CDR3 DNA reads TGTGCCAGTTCCCAGGGCCCCAGAACCCAGCATTTT. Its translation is CASSQGPRTQHF.